The entry below describes one T cell receptor beta chain. The clone's antigen remains unknown. Base qualities are not at hand, and no much larger clone is one base apart. The library was prepared using the immunoSEQ multiplex PCR assay. Adaptive Biotechnologies handled the TCRB amplification, library preparation, sequencing and preliminary bioinformatics at Survey level resolution. For TCRB sequencing, genomic DNA from sorted cTfh populations was amplified by multiplex PCR. Per the source publication's procedure: Clonality was calculated in R as 1 minus normalized Shannon entropy, and the Gini index was computed with the R package ineq. The overlap score was defined as the summed counts of shared sequences divided by the total counts of all sequences in both compared samples. Significance of shared clonotypes was assessed by Fisher's exact test, with a theoretical repertoire of 10^7 TCRB sequences assumed. TCRdb provides this immuneACCESS table in a form limited to in-frame rearrangements. Some clones are lacking; in checked studies, under half of them reflect an unresolved V gene, and why the rest are absent is not known. V, J and clone size reflect that table, while D and trimming were determined from the DNA. Within this sample are 6,500 to 8,500 clones, with over 80% of them counted one time only. The ten largest clones capture about 1.8% of the sample.

There are 14 amino acids in the CDR3, from cysteine to phenylalanine inclusive. Left in the record is the CDR3 DNA by itself, 42 bases read in frame from the first base. The germline V gene specifies MDHEN as CDR1 and SYDVKM as CDR2. From V the trimming removes 4 bases and from J it removes 4 bases, while the gene matches leave 6 bases of the junction unaccounted for. This specimen comes from a study of follicular helper T cells after annual influenza vaccination (dated by TCRdb to between 2016 and 2019). For the study in its entirety: After each seasonal influenza vaccination, blood was collected on days 0, 7 and 28. To study recall of cTfh clones, some subjects were followed through successive annual vaccinations in the 2013-2014, 2014-2015 and 2015-2016 seasons. One week after vaccination, a second recruited cohort of approximately twelve subjects (Table S1) displayed a similar ICOS+CD38+ cTfh response. Multi-year samples were available for six subjects, with four spanning two vaccination seasons and two spanning three seasons. The 2013-2014 samples were cryopreserved, while the 2015 samples were processed right after collection.

The label giving this sample's time point can be read as: 2014-2015 season, 7 days after vaccination. Seasonal inactivated influenza vaccine (Fluvarix) was administered to adults, and sorted blood CD4 subsets were tracked by TCRB sequencing before and after vaccination. To be eligible, subjects had to be community-dwelling and could not have received an influenza vaccine during the previous 6 months. Influenza vaccine contraindications, substance abuse, HIV/AIDS, active malignancy, immunomodulatory medication and active illness such as respiratory infection were included among the exclusion criteria. Per time point, between roughly 40 and 100 mL of blood was sampled. Circulating Tfh were defined as non-naive CD4+CXCR5+PD-1+ cells, and these cells were sorted into ICOS+CD38+ and ICOS-CD38- fractions. Ficoll-Paque PLUS or SepMate separation was used to isolate PBMC. Before DNA was extracted, the cell subsets were sorted from PBMC using a BD FACS Aria.

What the study reported, not specific to this receptor: With successive annual vaccinations, a recurrent oligoclonal ICOS+CD38+ cTfh response was recalled, and this response contained tetramer and AIM influenza-specific clonotypes. Productive TCRB sequences were recovered from only about 10-23% of analyzed cells, so rare clonotypes could not be sampled. Day 7 ICOS+CD38+ clones were most often found later in ICOS-CD38- cTfh, suggesting that subset may serve as a memory reservoir. ICOS+CD38+ cTfh clonality correlated with the frequency of that population, and its change correlated with the change in circulating plasmablast frequency.

This chain joins TRBV28 to TRBJ1-2, with 7 middle bases fitting TRBD1. Sample: CXCR5+ CD38- circulating T follicular helper cells from blood, taken 7 days after influenza vaccination. The sample's cell subset or site label is to be understood as: circulating Tfh, non-naive CD4+CXCR5+PD-1+ (ICOS+CD38+ or ICOS-CD38-). This TCR was sampled from an adult who received the influenza vaccine. The nucleotide sequence is TGTGCCAGCAGTTCGGCAGGGGGGGGCTATGGCTACACCTTC. It is translated as CASSSAGGGYGYTF.